The entry below gives a single TCR beta chain sequence along with its context. These data originate in a study of T cells expressing NK-cell markers. From its re-call of the 5' RACE reads, TCRdb lists each CDR3 protein once, without DNA. The sample data list 150,000 or so distinct CDR3 sequences. This CDR3 is built from 16 residues. The chain has TRBV12-3 or TRBV12-4 and TRBJ2-1; there is no DNA to check the TCRdb D call of TRBD1. Source material: blood T cells: a sorted CD56 or NKG2C T cell subset, CD4+ or CD8+ T cells, or bulk PBMC T cells (not recorded which). The TCR comes from a woman in her 50s in good health. The CDR3 loop reads CASSLNGARSYNEQFF.